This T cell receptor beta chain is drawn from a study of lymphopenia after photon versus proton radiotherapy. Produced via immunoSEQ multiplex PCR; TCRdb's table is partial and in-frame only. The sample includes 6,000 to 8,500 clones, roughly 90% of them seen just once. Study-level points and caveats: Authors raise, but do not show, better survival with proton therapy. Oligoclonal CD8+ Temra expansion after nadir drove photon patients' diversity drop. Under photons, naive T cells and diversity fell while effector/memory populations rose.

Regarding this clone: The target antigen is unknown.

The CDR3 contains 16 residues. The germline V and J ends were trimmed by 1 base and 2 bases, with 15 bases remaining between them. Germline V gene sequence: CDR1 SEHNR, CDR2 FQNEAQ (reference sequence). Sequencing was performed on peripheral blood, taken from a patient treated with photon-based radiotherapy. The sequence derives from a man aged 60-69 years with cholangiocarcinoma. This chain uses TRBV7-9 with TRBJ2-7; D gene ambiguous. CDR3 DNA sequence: TGTGCCAGCAGCTTAGTCGGGCCCCTACCTACCTACGAGCAGTACTTC. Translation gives CASSLVGPLPTYEQYF.